Listed below are T cell receptor beta chains from one sample, sequenced in a study of PD-1 blockade in classical Hodgkin lymphoma. Profiled with immunoSEQ multiplex PCR; TCRdb holds only in-frame clones, not every one. The profile shows over 20,000 clones, over 60% of them singletons. The specimen was peripheral blood mononuclear cells (PBMCs), collected at baseline. Source of these receptors: a human donor with classical Hodgkin lymphoma. Each CDR3 is given with its conserved first and last residue. Each record gives: clone size, D gene, J gene, V gene, CDR3 DNA, CDR3 protein. D genes are given only for firm matches. Part of the rows lack a size; the others show once, few, many or a class for expanded clones.

- | TRBD1 | TRBJ1-1 | TRBV5-8 | TGTGCCAGCAGCTTGGCCTGGGGAGGGGGCCAATATGAAGCTTTCTTT | CASSLAWGGGQYEAFF
few | - | TRBJ2-7 | TRBV11-3 | TGTGCCAGCAGCAACTGGGAATTC | CASSNWEF
- | - | TRBJ2-1 | TRBV19 | TGTGCCAGTAGCAGGGGTACCTACAATGAGCAGTTCTTC | CASSRGTYNEQFF
few | - | TRBJ1-1 | TRBV7-2 | TGTGCCAGCAGCTTAGTAACGGTGGGGGTCGCTGAAGCTTTCTTT | CASSLVTVGVAEAFF
- | - | TRBJ2-3 | TRBV18 | TGTGCCAGCTCACCAGGGGGCCCGAGCACAGATACGCAGTATTTT | CASSPGGPSTDTQYF
once | TRBD1 | TRBJ1-1 | TRBV13 | TGTGCCAGCAGCGGGACAGGGGGCACTGAAGCTTTCTTT | CASSGTGGTEAFF
- | - | TRBJ1-5 | TRBV28 | TGTGCCAGCAGTTCCACGACAGGTCGGGGGAGCAATCAGCCCCAGCATTTT | CASSSTTGRGSNQPQHF
medium-sized | TRBD1 | TRBJ1-2 | TRBV7-2 | TGTGCCAGCAGCCCGGACAGGAGGGATGGCTACACCTTC | CASSPDRRDGYTF
- | - | TRBJ2-1 | TRBV28 | TGTGCCAGCAGCCTGACATGGAGCTCCTACAATGAGCAGTTCTTC | CASSLTWSSYNEQFF
- | - | TRBJ2-1 | TRBV14 | TGTGCCAGCAGCCAGCTAGGACGGAGCTCCTACAATGAGCAGTTCTTC | CASSQLGRSSYNEQFF
- | - | TRBJ2-5 | TRBV19 | TGTGCCAGTAGTATATTAGGGAGCCAATCTGGTGAGACCCAGTACTTC | CASSILGSQSGETQYF
- | - | TRBJ1-2 | TRBV13 | TGTGCCAGCAGCAAGAAGACAGAAAGGAAATATGGCTACACCTTC | CASSKKTERKYGYTF
- | - | TRBJ1-3 | TRBV28 | TGTGCCAGCAGTTTATCGGGGGAAGGACACACCATATATTTT | CASSLSGEGHTIYF
few | TRBD1 | TRBJ1-6 | TRBV5-4 | TGTGCCAGCAGCTTGGGGACAGGGGATGTAGGTTCACCCCTCCACTTT | CASSLGTGDVGSPLHF
once | TRBD2 | TRBJ2-1 | TRBV10-3 | TGTGCCATCAGTCCACCGGGACTAGGGAATGAGCAGTTCTTC | CAISPPGLGNEQFF
- | TRBD1 | TRBJ2-3 | TRBV6-6 | TGTGCCAGCAGAACCGGGACAGGGATAGATACGCAGTATTTT | CASRTGTGIDTQYF
- | TRBD2 | TRBJ2-2 | TRBV5-4 | TGTGCCAGCAGCCACTCTAGCGGACACACCGGGGAGCTGTTTTTT | CASSHSSGHTGELFF
once | - | TRBJ2-2 | TRBV19 | TGTGCCAGTAGTATAGTGGGACCGAACACCGGGGAGCTGTTTTTT | CASSIVGPNTGELFF
- | - | TRBJ2-7 | TRBV9 | TGTGCCAGCAGCGTAGGGGGGTTCGGGGAGCAGTACTTC | CASSVGGFGEQYF
- | - | TRBJ2-5 | TRBV30 | TGTGCCTGGGCACCTCGGACATCTCAAGAGACCCAGTACTTC | CAWAPRTSQETQYF
- | TRBD1 | TRBJ1-2 | TRBV6-6 | TGTGCCAGCATCCTCAGACAGGGTAACTATGGCTACACCTTC | CASILRQGNYGYTF
- | - | TRBJ1-3 | TRBV19 | TGTGCCAGTAGTATATTACCACGGGGCACTGGAAACACCATATATTTT | CASSILPRGTGNTIYF
- | - | TRBJ2-2 | TRBV7-3 | TGTGCCAGCAGTAGGGATTCATTCGGGGAGCTGTTTTTT | CASSRDSFGELFF
- | - | TRBJ2-1 | TRBV11-2 | TGTGCCAGCAGCTTAGATACTTACTCCGGCAATGAGCAGTTCTTC | CASSLDTYSGNEQFF
- | - | TRBJ1-5 | TRBV7-7 | TGTGCCAGCAGCTTATTTGGGGGAGGGCCGGGGCAGCCCCAGCATTTT | CASSLFGGGPGQPQHF
- | - | TRBJ1-2 | TRBV5-1 | TGCGCCAGCAGCGCCGCCGGACAGCCAGCCTACACCTTC | CASSAAGQPAYTF
- | - | TRBJ1-1 | TRBV12-5 | TGTGCTAGTGGTTTGGGGCAGACCTACAACACTGAAGCTTTCTTT | CASGLGQTYNTEAFF
- | - | TRBJ1-5 | TRBV4-3 | TGCGCCAGCTCGAGAGAGGTGAGGCAGCCCCAGCATTTT | CASSREVRQPQHF
once | - | TRBJ2-6 | TRBV4-3 | TGCGCCAGCAGCCGCCTTGTTGGGCTATCTGGGGCCAACGTCCTGACTTTC | CASSRLVGLSGANVLTF
- | TRBD1 | TRBJ1-2 | TRBV7-9 | TGTGCCAGCAGCTTAGGACAGGGCACCTACACCTTC | CASSLGQGTYTF
few | - | TRBJ2-5 | TRBV5-1 | TGCGCCAGCAGCCGGGAAGGGAACACCCAAGAGACCCAGTACTTC | CASSREGNTQETQYF
- | TRBD1 | TRBJ2-3 | TRBV18 | TGTGCCAGCTCACCAACAGGGGGAGTAGATACGCAGTATTTT | CASSPTGGVDTQYF
once | TRBD2 | TRBJ2-1 | TRBV28 | TGTGCCAGCAGTTTTACTAGCGGGGGGACAAATGAGCAGTTCTTC | CASSFTSGGTNEQFF
- | TRBD1 | TRBJ1-6 | TRBV28 | TGTGCCAGCAGTTCCGGGACAGGTTATTCACCCCTCCACTTT | CASSSGTGYSPLHF
once | - | TRBJ2-7 | TRBV7-9 | TGTGCCAGCAGCTCCAGTGGGGGTGGCTACGAGCAGTACTTC | CASSSSGGGYEQYF
- | TRBD1 | TRBJ1-6 | TRBV9 | TGTGCCAGCAGCCCATTGACAGGGGCGAATTCACCCCTCCACTTT | CASSPLTGANSPLHF
once | TRBD1 | TRBJ2-1 | TRBV7-2 | TGTGCCAGCAGCCTAAACAGGGGTGGAGTCCACAATGAGCAGTTCTTC | CASSLNRGGVHNEQFF
- | - | TRBJ2-1 | TRBV19 | TGTGCCAGTAGTATATCACGGGAGATCGCCAATGAGCAGTTCTTC | CASSISREIANEQFF
- | - | TRBJ1-3 | TRBV5-4 | TGTGCCAGCAGCCCTGAACAGGGTCGGCCTGGAAACACCATATATTTT | CASSPEQGRPGNTIYF
- | - | TRBJ1-1 | TRBV7-9 | TGTGCCAGCAGCTTAGGGGGAAGCAGGGCCCGGACTGAAGCTTTCTTT | CASSLGGSRARTEAFF